Listed below are T cell receptor beta chains from one sample, sequenced in a study of radiation and T cells in renal cell carcinoma. Some clones are missing from TCRdb's copy, which holds only in-frame ones; the method was immunoSEQ multiplex PCR. The table shows about 150,000 clones, with about 88% occurring only once. The specimen was blood, collected from a patient whose treatment included radiotherapy and nephrectomy. The receptors originated from a woman in her 70s with renal cell carcinoma. Both conserved end residues are trimmed from each CDR3. The order of the fields is clone size, J gene, V gene, D gene, CDR3 protein. D genes are given only for firm matches. Size is omitted from some rows. Given values are once, few, many or a class for expanded clones.

.,TRBJ2-7,TRBV19,.,ASTLGGADREQY
.,TRBJ1-1,TRBV7-2,TRBD1,ASSLGQGGDTEAF
.,TRBJ2-5,TRBV6-5,.,ASPKADKETQY
.,TRBJ1-1,TRBV30,TRBD1,AWSVRTGGPAEAF
once,TRBJ1-3,TRBV15,.,ATRQDWGNTIY
.,TRBJ1-4,TRBV7-9,TRBD1,ASSRRSLTGGDEKLF
.,TRBJ2-3,TRBV5-1,.,ASKGGGSTDTQY
.,TRBJ1-5,TRBV7-2,TRBD1,ASSLAGDSYQPQH
few,TRBJ1-5,TRBV9,.,ASSDGSRGNQPQH
.,TRBJ1-4,TRBV30,.,AWSVTGAEKLF
.,TRBJ1-2,TRBV2,TRBD1,ASRAGQGRGYT
.,TRBJ1-2,TRBV30,.,AWGVNRRYGYT
.,TRBJ1-4,TRBV19,.,ASSRDKRSEKLF
once,TRBJ1-1,TRBV7-9,.,ASSPGRNTEAF
.,TRBJ2-6,TRBV30,TRBD2,AWRTSGANSGANVLT
.,TRBJ1-5,TRBV21-1,.,ASSWTGVY
once,TRBJ2-1,TRBV5-4,.,ASSLLREEQF
.,TRBJ1-5,TRBV12-5,.,ASGANSNQPQH
.,TRBJ2-5,TRBV5-1,.,ASSLATSHQETQY
.,TRBJ1-2,TRBV9,.,ASSGVGTGYGYT
.,TRBJ2-5,TRBV6-1,.,ASSGGIGETQY
.,TRBJ2-1,TRBV7-2,TRBD2,ASQKKASGGSEQF
.,TRBJ2-1,TRBV9,TRBD2,ASRPHSGGLLNEQF
.,TRBJ1-1,TRBV7-6,.,ASSSRQLNTEAF
.,TRBJ2-7,TRBV28,.,AIRSQSYEQY
.,TRBJ1-5,TRBV28,.,ASSLSDSNQPQH
.,TRBJ2-3,TRBV9,.,ASSFSTDTQY
.,TRBJ1-2,TRBV2,.,ASSLYRGGYT
.,TRBJ2-7,TRBV30,TRBD1,AWSVQGAVGEQY
.,TRBJ1-1,TRBV7-9,TRBD1,ASSHTGDATEAF
.,.,TRBV4-2,TRBD2,ASSQESPSGGFRSSYEQY
.,TRBJ1-3,TRBV19,.,ASSPGVSGNTIY
.,TRBJ1-1,TRBV18,.,ASSPLPDTRNTEAF
.,TRBJ2-1,TRBV10-2,TRBD1,ASRPGTDNEQF
.,TRBJ2-5,TRBV27,.,ASSFQKQETQY
few,TRBJ2-1,TRBV5-4,TRBD2,ASSLRLAGGYEQF
.,TRBJ2-7,TRBV5-1,TRBD1,ASSSRPTDRGSYEQY